The present entry profiles one T cell receptor (beta chain) with its context. This entry is derived from a study of blood T cells in healthy people across ages. Per sample, a minimum of 6 million PBMCs were isolated. Primers used in a second PCR of about 7 to 12 cycles were a sample-barcoded 5' primer and a J-beta primer mix. A template-switch adaptor containing 12 random nucleotides labeled each cDNA molecule. Each sample yielded at least 2.5 million CDR3-containing paired-end reads. One entry per CDR3 protein results from TCRdb running MiXCR on the 5' RACE reads. The table shows over 950,000 distinct CDR3 sequences, with less than 45% occurring only once. The ends lost 2 bases at V and 4 bases at J; junction bases unmatched: 10. The germline gives CDR1 ENHRY, CDR2 SYGVKD. The CDR3 contains 17 residues.

The receptor was isolated from a man between 18 and 29 years old in good health. The chain joins TRBV10-3 to TRBJ2-1, with TRBD1 identical over 8 bases. The sample comprised blood. Written as DNA, the CDR3 is TGTGCCATCAGTGAGCCACCGACTAGGACAGGGTACAATGAGCAGTTCTTC. The encoded protein is CAISEPPTRTGYNEQFF.